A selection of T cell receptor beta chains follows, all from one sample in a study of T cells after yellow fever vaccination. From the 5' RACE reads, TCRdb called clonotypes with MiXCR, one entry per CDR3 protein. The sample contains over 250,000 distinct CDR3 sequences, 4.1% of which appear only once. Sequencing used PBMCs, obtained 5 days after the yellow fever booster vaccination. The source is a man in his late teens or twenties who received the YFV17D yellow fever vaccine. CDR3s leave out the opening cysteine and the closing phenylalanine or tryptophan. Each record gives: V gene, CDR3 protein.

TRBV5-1,ASSHSGRTYGYT
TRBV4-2,ASSQEVGGNQPQH
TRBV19,ASSPLRTGVDGELF
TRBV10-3,AISESGTGGNYGYT
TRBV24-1,ATSDPGTGGNEQF
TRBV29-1,SVEEGNTIY
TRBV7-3,ASSLGEHNEQF
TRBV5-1,ASSLGGGFGTDTQY
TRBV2,ASSEGRIMNTEAF
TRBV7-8,ASSYNDRGEQY
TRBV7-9,ASNEDGANYGYT
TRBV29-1,SAGQGGITQY
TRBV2,ASSAGQGLLVLAKNIQY
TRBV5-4,ASSLFTYNEQF
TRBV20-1,SARAEDRDDGYT
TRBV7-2,ASSLPRHNTEAF
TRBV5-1,ASMILGGEQF
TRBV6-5,ASSYQGVGYGYT
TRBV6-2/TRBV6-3,AVRGRVNYGYT
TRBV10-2,ANSDHRWPYEQY
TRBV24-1,ATTGSLNYGYT
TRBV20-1,SAPDNSGANVLT
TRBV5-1,ASSWPQDRGQGDTQY
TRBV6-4,ASSDASGGADTQY
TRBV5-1,ASSLGAGLAGRRTQY
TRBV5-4,ASSHGTGIGEQY
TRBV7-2,ASSLGVNSPLH
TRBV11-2,ASSLALRNNYGYT
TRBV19,ASSIGGAGQPQH
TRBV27,ASSIRQGQETQY
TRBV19,ASSMVGNEQF